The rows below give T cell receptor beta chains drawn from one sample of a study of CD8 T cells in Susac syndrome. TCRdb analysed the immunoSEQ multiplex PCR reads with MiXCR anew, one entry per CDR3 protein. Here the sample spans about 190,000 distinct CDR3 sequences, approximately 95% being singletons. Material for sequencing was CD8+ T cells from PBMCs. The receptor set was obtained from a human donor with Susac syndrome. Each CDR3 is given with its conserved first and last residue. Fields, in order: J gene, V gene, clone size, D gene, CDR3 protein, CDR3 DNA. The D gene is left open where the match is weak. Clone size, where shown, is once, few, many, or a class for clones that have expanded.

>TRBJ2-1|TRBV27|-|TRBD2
CASSPAGLAGEGEQFF
TGTGCCAGCAGTCCCGCAGGACTAGCGGGAGAGGGTGAGCAGTTCTTC
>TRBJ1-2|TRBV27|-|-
CASSPYRETNYGYTF
TGTGCCAGCAGTCCCTACAGGGAGACTAACTATGGCTACACCTTC
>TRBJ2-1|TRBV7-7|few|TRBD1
CASSLDRGNEQFF
TGTGCTAGCAGCTTGGACAGGGGCAATGAGCAGTTCTTC
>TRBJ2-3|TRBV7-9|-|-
CASSPLGGGTDTQYF
TGTGCCAGCAGCCCCCTAGGAGGGGGCACAGATACGCAGTATTTT
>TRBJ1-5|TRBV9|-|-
CASSDRPNQPQHF
TGTGCCAGCTCAGACAGACCTAATCAGCCCCAGCATTTT
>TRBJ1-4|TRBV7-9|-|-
CASSPGQLNEKLFF
TGTGCCAGCAGCCCGGGACAACTAAATGAAAAACTGTTTTTT
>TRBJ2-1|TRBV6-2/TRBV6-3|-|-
CASTALGEQFF
TGTGCCAGCACTGCCTTAGGTGAGCAGTTCTTC
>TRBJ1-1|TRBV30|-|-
CAWSRFDTEAFF
TGTGCCTGGAGTCGATTTGACACTGAAGCTTTCTTT
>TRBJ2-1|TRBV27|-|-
CASSLSPGSEQFF
TGTGCCAGCAGTTTATCCCCGGGAAGTGAGCAGTTCTTC
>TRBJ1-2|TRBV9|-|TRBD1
CASSVDPSGTAPDWGYTF
TGTGCCAGCAGCGTAGACCCTTCCGGGACAGCGCCTGATTGGGGCTACACCTTC
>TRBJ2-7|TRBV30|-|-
CAWSTSLPEQYF
TGTGCCTGGAGTACTAGTTTGCCCGAGCAGTACTTC
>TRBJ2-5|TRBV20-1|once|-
CSARVSQETQYF
TGCAGTGCTAGAGTCAGCCAAGAGACCCAGTACTTC
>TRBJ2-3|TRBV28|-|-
CASSLNGGPSTDTQYF
TGTGCCAGCAGTTTAAACGGGGGCCCTAGCACAGATACGCAGTATTTT
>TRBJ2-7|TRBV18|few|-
CASSLGRSYEQYF
TGTGCCAGCTCCCTTGGGCGCTCCTACGAGCAGTACTTC
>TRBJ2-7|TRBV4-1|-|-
CASSQELVLDRPYEQYF
TGCGCCAGCAGCCAAGAACTGGTACTGGACAGACCCTACGAGCAGTACTTC
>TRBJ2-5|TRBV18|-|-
CASSSREAPKETQYF
TGTGCCAGCTCAAGCCGGGAAGCTCCTAAAGAGACCCAGTACTTC
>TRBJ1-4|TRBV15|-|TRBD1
CATSGTGTGTIPNEKLFF
TGTGCCACCAGCGGGACCGGGACAGGGACGATACCTAATGAAAAACTGTTTTTT
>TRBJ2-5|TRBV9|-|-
CASSVDLSETQYF
TGTGCCAGCAGCGTAGACCTATCAGAGACCCAGTACTTC
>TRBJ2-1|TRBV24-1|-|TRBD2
CATSDSSGWSSYNEQFF
TGTGCCACCAGTGACTCTAGCGGGTGGAGCTCCTACAATGAGCAGTTCTTC
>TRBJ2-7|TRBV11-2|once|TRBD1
CASSPDRGRGYEQYF
TGTGCCAGCAGCCCAGACAGGGGGCGAGGGTACGAGCAGTACTTC
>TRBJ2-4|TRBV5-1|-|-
CASSLPTAQAKNIQYF
TGCGCCAGCAGCTTGCCGACAGCCCAAGCCAAAAACATTCAGTACTTC
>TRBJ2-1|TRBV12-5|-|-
CASAQYDIWNEQFF
TGTGCTAGTGCCCAATACGACATTTGGAATGAGCAGTTCTTC
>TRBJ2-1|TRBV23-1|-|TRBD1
CASSPLRQGASSHEQFF
TGCGCCAGCAGTCCCCTCCGACAGGGGGCTAGTTCTCATGAGCAGTTCTTC
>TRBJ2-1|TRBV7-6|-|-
CASSLGQGTDNEQFF
TGTGCCAGCAGCTTAGGGCAGGGGACCGACAATGAGCAGTTCTTC
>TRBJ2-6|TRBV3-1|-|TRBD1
CASSHDPGTVVSGANVLTF
TGTGCCAGCAGCCATGACCCCGGGACAGTTGTCTCTGGGGCCAACGTCCTGACTTTC
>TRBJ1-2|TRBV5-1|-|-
CASSAPTEGYTF
TGCGCCAGCAGTGCCCCGACAGAGGGTTACACCTTC
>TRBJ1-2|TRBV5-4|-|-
CASSLQTGANYGYTF
TGTGCCAGCAGCTTACAGACAGGAGCTAACTATGGCTACACCTTC
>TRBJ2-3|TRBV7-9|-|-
CASSPRTDSTDTQYF
TGTGCCAGCAGCCCAAGGACAGATAGCACAGATACGCAGTATTTT